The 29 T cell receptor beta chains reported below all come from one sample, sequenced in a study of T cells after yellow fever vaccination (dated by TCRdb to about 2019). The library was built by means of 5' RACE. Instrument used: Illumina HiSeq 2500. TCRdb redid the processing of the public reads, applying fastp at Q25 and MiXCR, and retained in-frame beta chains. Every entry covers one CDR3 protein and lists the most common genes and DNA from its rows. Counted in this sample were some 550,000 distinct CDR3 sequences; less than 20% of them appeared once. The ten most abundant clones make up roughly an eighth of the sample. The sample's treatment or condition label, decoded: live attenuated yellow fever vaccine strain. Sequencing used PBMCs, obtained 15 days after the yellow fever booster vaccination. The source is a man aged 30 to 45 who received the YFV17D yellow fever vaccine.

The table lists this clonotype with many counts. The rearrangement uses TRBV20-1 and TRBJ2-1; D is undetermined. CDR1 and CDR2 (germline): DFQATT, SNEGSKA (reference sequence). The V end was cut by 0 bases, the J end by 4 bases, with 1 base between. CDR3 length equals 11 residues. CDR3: CSAREYNEQFF. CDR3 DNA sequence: TGCAGTGCTAGAGAGTACAATGAGCAGTTCTTC.

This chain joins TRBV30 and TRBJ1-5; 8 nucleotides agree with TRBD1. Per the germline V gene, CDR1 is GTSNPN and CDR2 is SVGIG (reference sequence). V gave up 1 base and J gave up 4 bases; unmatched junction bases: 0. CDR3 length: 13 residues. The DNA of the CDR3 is TGTGCCTGGAGTGGGACAGGGAATCAGCCCCAGCATTTT. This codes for CAWSGTGNQPQHF.

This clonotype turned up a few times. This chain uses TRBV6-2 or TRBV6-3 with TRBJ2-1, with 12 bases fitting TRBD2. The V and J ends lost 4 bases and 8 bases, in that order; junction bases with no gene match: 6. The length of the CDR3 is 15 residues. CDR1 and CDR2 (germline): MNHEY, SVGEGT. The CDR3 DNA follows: TGTGCCAGCAGTTCGACTAGCGGGAGTACTGATGAGCAGTTCTTC. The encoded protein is CASSSTSGSTDEQFF.

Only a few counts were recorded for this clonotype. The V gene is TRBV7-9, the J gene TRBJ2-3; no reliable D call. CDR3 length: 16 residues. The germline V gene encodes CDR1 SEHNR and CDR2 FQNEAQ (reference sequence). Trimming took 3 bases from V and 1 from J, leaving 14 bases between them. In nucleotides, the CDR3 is TGTGCCAGCAGCTTTGAGGCGGCAGGCCGCACAGATACGCAGTATTTT. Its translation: CASSFEAAGRTDTQYF.

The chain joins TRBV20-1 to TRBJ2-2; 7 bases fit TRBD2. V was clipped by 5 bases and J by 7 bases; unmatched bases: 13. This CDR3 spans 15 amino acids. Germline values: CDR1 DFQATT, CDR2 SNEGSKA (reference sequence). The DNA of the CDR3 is TGCAGTGCTCCCGAGGCAGGAAGCGGGGACGGGGAGCTGTTTTTT. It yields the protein CSAPEAGSGDGELFF.

The CDR3 loop is CASSLAAQGLETQYF. The CDR3 DNA reads TGTGCCAGCAGCTTGGCTGCACAGGGGTTAGAGACCCAGTACTTC. This chain links TRBV7-2 with TRBJ2-5; 7 nucleotides align to TRBD1. Unmatched junction bases numbered 8, after V lost 3 bases and J lost 4 bases. CDR1 is SGHTA and CDR2 is FQGNSA in the germline V gene. CDR3 length: 15 amino acids.

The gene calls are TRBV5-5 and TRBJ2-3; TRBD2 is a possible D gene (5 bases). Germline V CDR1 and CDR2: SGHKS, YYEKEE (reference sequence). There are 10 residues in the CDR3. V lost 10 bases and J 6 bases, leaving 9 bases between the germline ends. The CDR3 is CAVGGDTQYF. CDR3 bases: TGTGCCGTCGGCGGGGATACGCAGTATTTT.

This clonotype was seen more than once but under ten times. CDR3 residues: CATGGLPNTDTQYF. The CDR3 region has the DNA TGTGCCACCGGAGGACTACCCAACACAGATACGCAGTATTTT. The chain uses TRBV27 and TRBJ2-3, with D perhaps matching TRBD2 (6 bases). The germline V gene has CDR1 MNHEY and CDR2 SMNVEV (reference sequence). This CDR3 is built from 14 residues. Trimming left V 10 bases short and J 2 bases short, with 16 bases between.

This CDR3 is CASSGLAGWYEQFF. In DNA, the CDR3 is TGTGCCAGCAGCGGACTAGCGGGATGGTATGAGCAGTTCTTC. V usage is TRBV12-3 or TRBV12-4 and J usage is TRBJ2-1; 12 bases align to TRBD2. CDR3 length: 14 amino acids. J was trimmed by 8 bases and V by 6 bases; bases with no gene match: 5.

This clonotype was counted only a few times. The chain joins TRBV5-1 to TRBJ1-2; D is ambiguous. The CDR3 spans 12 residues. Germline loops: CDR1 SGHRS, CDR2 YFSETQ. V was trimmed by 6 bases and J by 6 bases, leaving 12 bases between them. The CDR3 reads CASNSIDDGYTF. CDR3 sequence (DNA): TGCGCCAGCAACTCAATAGATGATGGCTACACCTTC.

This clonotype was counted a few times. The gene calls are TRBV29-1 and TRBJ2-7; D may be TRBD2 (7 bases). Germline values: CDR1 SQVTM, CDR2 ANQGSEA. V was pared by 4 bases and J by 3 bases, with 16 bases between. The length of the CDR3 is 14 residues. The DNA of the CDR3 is TGCAGCGTTGGAGGGGGGACTACTTTCTACGAGCAGTACTTC. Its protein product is CSVGGGTTFYEQYF.

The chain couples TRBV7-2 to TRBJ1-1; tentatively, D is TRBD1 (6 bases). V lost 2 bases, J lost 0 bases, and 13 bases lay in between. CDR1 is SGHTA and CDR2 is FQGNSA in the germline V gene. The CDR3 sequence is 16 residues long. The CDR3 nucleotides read TGTGCCAGCAGCTTACGGGGGGCGAAGTTGAACACTGAAGCTTTCTTT. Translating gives CASSLRGAKLNTEAFF.

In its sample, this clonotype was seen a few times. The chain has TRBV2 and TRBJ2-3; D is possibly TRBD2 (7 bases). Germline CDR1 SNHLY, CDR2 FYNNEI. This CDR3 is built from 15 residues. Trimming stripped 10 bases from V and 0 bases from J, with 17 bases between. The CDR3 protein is CAITGRGASTDTQYF. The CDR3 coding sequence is TGTGCCATAACAGGGAGGGGGGCTAGCACAGATACGCAGTATTTT.

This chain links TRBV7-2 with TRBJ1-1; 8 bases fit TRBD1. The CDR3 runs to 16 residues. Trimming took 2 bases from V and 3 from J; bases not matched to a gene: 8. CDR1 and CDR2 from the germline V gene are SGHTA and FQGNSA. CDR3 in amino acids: CASSLSRQGLDTEAFF. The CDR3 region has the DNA TGTGCCAGCAGCTTATCCCGACAGGGGTTAGACACTGAAGCTTTCTTT.

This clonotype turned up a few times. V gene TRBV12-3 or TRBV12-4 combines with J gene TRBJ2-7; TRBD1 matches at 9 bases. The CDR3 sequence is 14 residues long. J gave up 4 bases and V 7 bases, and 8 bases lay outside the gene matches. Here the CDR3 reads CASMGQGRGYEQYF. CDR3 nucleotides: TGTGCCAGCATGGGACAGGGACGAGGGTACGAGCAGTACTTC.

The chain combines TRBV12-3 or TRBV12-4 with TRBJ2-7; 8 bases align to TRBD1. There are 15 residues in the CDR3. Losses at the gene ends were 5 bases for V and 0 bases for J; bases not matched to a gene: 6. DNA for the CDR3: TGTGCCAGCAGTCTAACAGGGGGAGACTCCTACGAGCAGTACTTC. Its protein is CASSLTGGDSYEQYF.

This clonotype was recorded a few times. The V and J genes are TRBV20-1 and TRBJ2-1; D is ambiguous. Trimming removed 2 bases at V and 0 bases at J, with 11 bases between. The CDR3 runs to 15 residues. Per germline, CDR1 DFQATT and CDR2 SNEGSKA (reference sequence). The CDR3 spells CSARSIQLSYNEQFF. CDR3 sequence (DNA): TGCAGTGCTAGATCCATCCAACTCTCCTACAATGAGCAGTTCTTC.

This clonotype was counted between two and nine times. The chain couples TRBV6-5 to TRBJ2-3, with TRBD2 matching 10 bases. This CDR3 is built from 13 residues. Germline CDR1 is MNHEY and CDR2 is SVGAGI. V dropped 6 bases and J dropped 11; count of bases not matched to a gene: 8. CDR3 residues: CASSGPGLALQYF. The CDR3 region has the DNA TGTGCCAGCAGCGGACCGGGACTAGCGCTGCAGTATTTT.

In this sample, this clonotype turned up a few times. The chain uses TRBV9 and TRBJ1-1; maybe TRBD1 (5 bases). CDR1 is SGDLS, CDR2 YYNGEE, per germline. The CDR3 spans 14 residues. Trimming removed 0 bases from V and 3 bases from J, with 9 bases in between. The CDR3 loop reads CASSVEGRDTEAFF. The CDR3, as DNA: TGTGCCAGCAGCGTAGAGGGACGGGACACTGAAGCTTTCTTT. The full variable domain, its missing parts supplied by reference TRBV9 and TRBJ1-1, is DSGVTQTPKHLITATGQRVTLRCSPRSGDLSVYWYQQSLDQGLQFLIQYYNGEERAKGNILERFSAQQFPDLHSELNLSSLELGDSALYFCASSVEGRDTEAFFGQGTRLTVV.

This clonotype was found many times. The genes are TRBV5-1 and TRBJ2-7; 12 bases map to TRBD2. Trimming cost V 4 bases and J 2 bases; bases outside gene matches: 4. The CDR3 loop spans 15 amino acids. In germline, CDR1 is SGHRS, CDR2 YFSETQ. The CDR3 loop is CASSPTSGRTYEQYF. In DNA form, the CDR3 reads TGCGCCAGCAGCCCAACTAGCGGGAGGACCTACGAGCAGTACTTC.

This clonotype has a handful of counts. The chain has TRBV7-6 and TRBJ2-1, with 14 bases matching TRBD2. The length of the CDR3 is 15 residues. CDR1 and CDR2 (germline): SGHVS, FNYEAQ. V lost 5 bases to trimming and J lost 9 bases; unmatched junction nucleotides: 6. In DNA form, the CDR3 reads TGTGCCAGCAGCCCCGGACTAGCGGGGGGTGGTGAGCAGTTCTTC. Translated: CASSPGLAGGGEQFF. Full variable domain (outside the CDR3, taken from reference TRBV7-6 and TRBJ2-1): GAGVSQSPRYKVTKRGQDVALRCDPISGHVSLYWYRQALGQGPEFLTYFNYEAQQDKSGLPNDRFSAERPEGSISTLTIQRTEQRDSAMYRCASSPGLAGGGEQFFGPGTRLTVL.

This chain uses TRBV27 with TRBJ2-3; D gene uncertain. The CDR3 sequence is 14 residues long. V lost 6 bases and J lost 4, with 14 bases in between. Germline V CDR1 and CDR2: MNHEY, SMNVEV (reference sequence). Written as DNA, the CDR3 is TGTGCCAGCAGCTTCCAGAGAAGGGCAGATACGCAGTATTTT. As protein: CASSFQRRADTQYF.

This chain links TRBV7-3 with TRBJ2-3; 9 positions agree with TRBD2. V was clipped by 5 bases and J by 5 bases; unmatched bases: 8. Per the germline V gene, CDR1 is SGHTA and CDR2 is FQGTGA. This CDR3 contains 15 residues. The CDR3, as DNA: TGTGCCAGCAGCCCGGTAGCGGGAGCGGGAGATACGCAGTATTTT. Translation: CASSPVAGAGDTQYF. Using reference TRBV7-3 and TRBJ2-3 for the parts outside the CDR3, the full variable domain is GAGVSQTPSNKVTEKGKYVELRCDPISGHTALYWYRQSLGQGPEFLIYFQGTGAADDSGLPNDRFFAVRPEGSVSTLKIQRTERGDSAVYLCASSPVAGAGDTQYFGPGTRLTVL.

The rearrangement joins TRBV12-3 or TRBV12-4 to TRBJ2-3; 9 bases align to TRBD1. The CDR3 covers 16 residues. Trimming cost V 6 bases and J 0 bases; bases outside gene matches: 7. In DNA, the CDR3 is TGTGCCAGCAGCCCGTCCGGGACAGGGAGCACAGATACGCAGTATTTT. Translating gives CASSPSGTGSTDTQYF.

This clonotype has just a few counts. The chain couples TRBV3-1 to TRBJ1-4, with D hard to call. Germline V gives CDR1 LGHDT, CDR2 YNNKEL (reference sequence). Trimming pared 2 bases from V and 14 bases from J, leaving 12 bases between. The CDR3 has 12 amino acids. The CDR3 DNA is TGTGCCAGCAGCCAAAAGGGAATAATGCTGTTTTTT. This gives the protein CASSQKGIMLFF.

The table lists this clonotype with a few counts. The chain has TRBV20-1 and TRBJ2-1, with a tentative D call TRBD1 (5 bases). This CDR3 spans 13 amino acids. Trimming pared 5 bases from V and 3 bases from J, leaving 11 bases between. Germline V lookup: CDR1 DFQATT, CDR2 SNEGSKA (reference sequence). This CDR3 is CSARRQSYNEQFF. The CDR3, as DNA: TGCAGTGCTCGCCGACAGAGCTACAATGAGCAGTTCTTC.

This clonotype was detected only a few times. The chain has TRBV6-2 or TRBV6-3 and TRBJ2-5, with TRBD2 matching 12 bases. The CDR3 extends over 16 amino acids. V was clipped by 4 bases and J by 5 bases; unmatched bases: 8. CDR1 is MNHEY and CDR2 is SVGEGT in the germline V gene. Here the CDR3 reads CASSFIGLAGTETQYF. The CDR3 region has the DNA TGTGCCAGCAGTTTTATCGGACTAGCGGGGACGGAGACCCAGTACTTC.

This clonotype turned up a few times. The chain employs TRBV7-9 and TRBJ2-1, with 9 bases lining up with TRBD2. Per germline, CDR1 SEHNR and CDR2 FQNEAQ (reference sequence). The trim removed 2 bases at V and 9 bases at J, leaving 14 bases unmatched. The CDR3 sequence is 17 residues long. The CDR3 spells CASSLPFTGLAESEQFF. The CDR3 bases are TGTGCCAGCAGCTTACCTTTCACGGGACTAGCCGAGTCTGAGCAGTTCTTC.

CDR3 sequence: CASSHDRGPYNEQFF. Written as DNA, the CDR3 is TGCGCCAGCAGTCACGACAGGGGCCCCTACAATGAGCAGTTCTTC. V is TRBV23-1 and J is TRBJ2-1; 8 nucleotides match TRBD1. TRBV23-1 is noted as an ORF with a role that remains uncertain. The trim removed 3 bases at V and 2 bases at J, leaving 3 bases unmatched. The CDR3 runs to 15 residues.